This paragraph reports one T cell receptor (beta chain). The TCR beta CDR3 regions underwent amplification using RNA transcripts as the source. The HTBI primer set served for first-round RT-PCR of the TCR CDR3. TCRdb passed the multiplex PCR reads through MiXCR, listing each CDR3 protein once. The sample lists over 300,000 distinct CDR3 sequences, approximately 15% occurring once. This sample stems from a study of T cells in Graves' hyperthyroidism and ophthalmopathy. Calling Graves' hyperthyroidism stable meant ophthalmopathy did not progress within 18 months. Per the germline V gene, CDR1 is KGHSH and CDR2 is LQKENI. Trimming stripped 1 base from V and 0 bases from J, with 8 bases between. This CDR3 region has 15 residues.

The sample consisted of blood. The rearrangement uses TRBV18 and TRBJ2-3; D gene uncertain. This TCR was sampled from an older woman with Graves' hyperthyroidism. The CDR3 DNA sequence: TGTGCCAGCTCACCACTAACCGGAAGCACAGATACGCAGTATTTT. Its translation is CASSPLTGSTDTQYF.